A selection of T cell receptor beta chains follows, all from one sample in a study of type 1 and type 2 diabetes patients. TCRdb re-derived calls from the multiplex PCR reads in MiXCR, one entry per CDR3 protein. This sample has fewer than 350,000 distinct CDR3 sequences; roughly 50% occur once, and the top ten carry about an eighth. The source material was peripheral blood mononuclear cells (PBMCs). The source is a young man with type 2 diabetes. The CDR3 runs from the conserved cysteine through the conserved F or W. D genes are given only for firm matches. Clone sizes are given selectively: once, few, many, or a class where the clone is expanded.

V	J	D	length	size	CDR3	DNA
TRBV6-1	TRBJ1-1	NA	11	NA	CASSDLGGAFF	TGTGCCAGCAGTGATTTAGGGGGAGCTTTCTTT
TRBV6-1	TRBJ1-1	TRBD1	11	NA	CASRQGMGSFF	TGTGCCAGCAGACAGGGGATGGGATCTTTCTTT
TRBV20-1	TRBJ1-6	NA	13	NA	CGARWTANSPLHF	TGCGGTGCTCGGTGGACGGCTAATTCACCCCTCCACTTT
TRBV4-1	TRBJ1-1	NA	15	NA	CASSQDRAGAPEAFF	TGCGCCAGCAGCCAAGATCGGGCAGGGGCCCCTGAAGCTTTCTTT
TRBV2	TRBJ2-7	NA	14	NA	CASSERGYTYEQYF	TGTGCCAGCAGTGAAAGGGGATACACCTACGAGCAGTACTTC
TRBV13	TRBJ2-7	NA	13	NA	CASLDGRSYEQYF	TGTGCCAGCCTGGACGGACGCTCCTACGAGCAGTACTTC
TRBV29-1	TRBJ1-1	NA	11	NA	CSVEKTYEAFF	TGCAGCGTTGAAAAAACATATGAAGCTTTCTTT
TRBV20-1	TRBJ2-7	NA	15	NA	CSARDSRDTTYEQYF	TGCAGTGCTAGAGATTCCCGGGACACCACCTACGAGCAGTACTTC
TRBV2	TRBJ1-2	NA	12	many	CASSENRSGYTF	TGTGCCAGCAGTGAAAATCGGAGTGGCTACACCTTC
TRBV20-1	TRBJ2-7	TRBD2	15	NA	CSARDFNGRAGEQYF	TGCAGTGCTAGAGATTTCAACGGGAGGGCCGGGGAGCAGTACTTC
TRBV6-5	TRBJ1-1	NA	13	once	CASSYLTGAEAFF	TGTGCCAGCAGTTACCTTACAGGAGCTGAAGCTTTCTTT
TRBV11-1	TRBJ2-5	TRBD2	16	NA	CASSSRSPSGSETQYF	TGTGCCAGCAGCTCCCGGTCTCCTAGCGGTTCGGAGACCCAGTACTTC
TRBV10-1	TRBJ2-7	NA	13	NA	CASSESGLYEQYF	TGCGCCAGCAGTGAGTCCGGTCTCTACGAGCAGTACTTC
TRBV28	TRBJ1-1	NA	12	NA	CASSLGDAEAFF	TGTGCCAGCAGTTTAGGCGACGCTGAAGCTTTCTTT
TRBV27	TRBJ2-7	NA	15	few	CASSPRAYIGTEQYF	TGTGCCAGCAGTCCTCGGGCCTATATAGGCACCGAGCAGTACTTC
TRBV10-1	TRBJ2-7	NA	14	few	CASSDYRGQREQYF	TGCGCCAGCAGTGATTATCGGGGCCAGAGAGAGCAGTACTTC
TRBV4-3	TRBJ1-2	NA	14	NA	CASSQWTDNYGYTF	TGCGCCAGCAGCCAATGGACGGATAACTATGGCTACACCTTC
TRBV6-5	TRBJ2-4	NA	15	NA	CASRSRRFGKNIQYF	TGTGCCAGCAGATCAAGGCGGTTTGGCAAAAACATTCAGTACTTC
TRBV13	TRBJ2-5	TRBD1	15	many	CASSTGQGSVETQYF	TGTGCCAGCAGCACCGGACAGGGTAGTGTAGAGACCCAGTACTTC
TRBV6-2/TRBV6-3	TRBJ2-2	NA	13	NA	CASSYSGYPELFF	TGTGCCAGCAGTTACTCAGGCTACCCAGAGCTGTTTTTT
TRBV7-2	TRBJ2-1	TRBD2	15	NA	CASSWTSGRGSEQFF	TGTGCCAGCAGCTGGACTAGCGGGAGAGGGAGTGAGCAGTTCTTC
TRBV11-3	TRBJ2-1	NA	13	NA	CASSLQGRNEQFF	TGTGCCAGCAGCTTGCAGGGGAGGAATGAGCAGTTCTTC